The T cell receptor (beta chain) described here comes from a study of T cell changes during pregnancy in multiple sclerosis. Measured with immunoSEQ multiplex PCR; TCRdb has only the in-frame clones, and not every one. This table holds tens of thousands of clones, under 95% found once. This receptor was identified in a female donor with multiple sclerosis, enrolled in a pregnancy study. This specimen consisted of peripheral blood, obtained in the second trimester of pregnancy.

The CDR3: CASSAEGTRGYTF. For the CDR3, the DNA is TGTGCCAGCAGTGCCGAGGGAACGAGGGGCTACACCTTC. The V call is TRBV2, the J call TRBJ1-2; D gene ambiguous. CDR1 is SNHLY, CDR2 FYNNEI, per germline. CDR3 length equals 13 residues. V lost 4 bases and J lost 8, with 14 bases in between.